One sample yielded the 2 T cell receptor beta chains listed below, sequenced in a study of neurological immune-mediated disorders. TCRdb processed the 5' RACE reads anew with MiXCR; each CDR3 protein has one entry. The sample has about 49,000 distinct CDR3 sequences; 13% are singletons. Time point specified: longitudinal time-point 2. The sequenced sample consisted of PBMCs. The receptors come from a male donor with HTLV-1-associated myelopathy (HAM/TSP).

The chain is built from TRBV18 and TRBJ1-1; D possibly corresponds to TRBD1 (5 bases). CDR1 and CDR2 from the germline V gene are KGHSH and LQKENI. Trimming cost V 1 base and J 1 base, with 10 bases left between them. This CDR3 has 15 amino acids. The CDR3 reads CASSPRWTTNTEAFF. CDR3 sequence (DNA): TGTGCCAGCTCACCACGTTGGACAACGAACACTGAAGCTTTCTTT. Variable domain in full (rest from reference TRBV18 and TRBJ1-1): NAGVMQNPRHLVRRRGQEARLRCSPMKGHSHVYWYRQLPEEGLKFMVYLQKENIIDESGMPKERFSAEFPKEGPSILRIQQVVRGDSAAYFCASSPRWTTNTEAFFGQGTRLTVV.

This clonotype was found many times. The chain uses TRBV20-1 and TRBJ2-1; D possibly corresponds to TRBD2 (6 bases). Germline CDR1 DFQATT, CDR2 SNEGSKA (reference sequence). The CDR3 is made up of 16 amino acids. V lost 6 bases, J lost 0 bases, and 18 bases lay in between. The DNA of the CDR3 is TGCAGTGCCCCGACCAGTGGCGGGGCCTCCTACAATGAGCAGTTCTTC. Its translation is CSAPTSGGASYNEQFF.